A single sample is the source of the 9 T cell receptor beta chains below, sequenced in a study of shared clonotypes between healthy human individuals. The assay was immunoSEQ multiplex PCR, and TCRdb's table has in-frame clones only and misses some. The sample carries approximately 2.5 million clones, more than 90% recorded once. Sequencing was carried out using naive CD4+ T cells sorted from blood. Stated subset: CD45RA+ positively selected. Every receptor here comes from a man between 18 and 29 years old in good health.

As for this clone: Other DNA sequences in the same sample also yield this CDR3. This chain links TRBV5-1 with TRBJ2-2, with 11 bases that match TRBD1. The CDR3 spans 15 residues. Germline CDR1 reads SGHRS; CDR2 reads YFSETQ. With V trimmed by 4 bases and J by 5 bases, 4 bases remained unmatched. In nucleotides, the CDR3 is TGCGCCAGCAGCCAAGGACAGGGGGCAACCGGGGAGCTGTTTTTT. Its protein is CASSQGQGATGELFF. The complete variable domain, with remaining parts taken from reference TRBV5-1 and TRBJ2-2, reads KAGVTQTPRYLIKTRGQQVTLSCSPISGHRSVSWYQQTPGQGLQFLFEYFSETQRNKGNFPGRFSGRQFSNSRSEMNVSTLELGDSALYLCASSQGQGATGELFFGEGSRLTVL.

The chain recombines TRBV2 with TRBJ1-2; D is uncertain. The V gene's germline CDR1 is SNHLY and CDR2 FYNNEI. CDR3 length equals 13 residues. Trimming pared 7 bases from V and 5 bases from J, leaving 14 bases between. CDR3 sequence reads: CASTGEVGYGYTF. Written as DNA, the CDR3 is TGTGCCAGCACTGGGGAAGTGGGATATGGCTACACCTTC.

The chain combines TRBV30 with TRBJ1-4, with D hard to call. The CDR3 consists of 15 residues. Per germline, CDR1 GTSNPN and CDR2 SVGIG (reference sequence). The germline V and J ends were trimmed by 0 bases and 9 bases, with 17 bases remaining between them. The CDR3 protein is CAWSVLYGQPKKLFF. In DNA form, the CDR3 reads TGTGCCTGGAGTGTCTTATACGGGCAGCCTAAAAAACTGTTTTTT.

This clone was detected once. The chain links TRBV5-4 to TRBJ2-7; 9 bases agree with TRBD1. CDR1 and CDR2 from the germline V gene are SGHNT and YYREEE (reference sequence). This CDR3 has 15 amino acids. V lost 5 bases and J lost 12; bases outside the gene matches: 18. The CDR3 bases are TGTGCCAGCAGATCCCGGGACAGGGATCTCTTCGTGTCGTACTTC. This encodes CASRSRDRDLFVSYF.

As for this clone: This sample includes further DNA sequences coding for the same CDR3. The chain has TRBV11-2 and TRBJ1-1; D may be TRBD1 (6 bases). This CDR3 comprises 13 residues. Trimming pared 0 bases from V and 5 bases from J, leaving 7 bases between. In germline, CDR1 is SGHAT, CDR2 FQNNGV. CDR3 nucleotide sequence: TGTGCCAGCAGCTTAGAAAGGGGGACTGAAGCTTTCTTT. Translating gives CASSLERGTEAFF.

DNA for the CDR3: TGTGCCAGCAGTTACTCGACGGGGGCATTAGAGACCCAGTACTTC. Protein sequence: CASSYSTGALETQYF. V gene TRBV6-5 combines with J gene TRBJ2-5; D may correspond to TRBD1 or TRBD2 (6 bases each). V was clipped by 0 bases and J by 4 bases, with 12 bases between them. Germline CDR1 MNHEY, CDR2 SVGAGI. The CDR3 is 15 residues long.

The chain recombines TRBV10-3 with TRBJ2-5, with TRBD1 identical over 10 bases. The CDR3 consists of 15 residues. Germline V gives CDR1 ENHRY, CDR2 SYGVKD. Trimming at V came to 4 bases and at J to 3 bases, leaving 5 bases not matched to a gene. The CDR3 nucleotides are TGTGCCATCAGTGGGGTGGGGACAGGGGAAGAGACCCAGTACTTC. This translates into CAISGVGTGEETQYF.

The chain links TRBV4-1 to TRBJ2-7, with D perhaps assigned TRBD1 or TRBD2 (5 bases each). V lost 1 base to trimming and J lost 2 bases, with 12 bases between them. Germline values: CDR1 MGHRA, CDR2 YSYEKL. The CDR3 is 15 amino acids. As DNA, the CDR3 is TGCGCCAGCAGCCAAGGCTCCGGGACCACCTACGAGCAGTACTTC. Amino acid sequence: CASSQGSGTTYEQYF.

The chain is built from TRBV7-9 and TRBJ1-1; maybe TRBD1 (6 bases). This CDR3 is 14 amino acids long. Germline CDR1 and CDR2: SEHNR and FQNEAQ (reference sequence). V lost 3 bases and J 5 bases, leaving 13 bases between the germline ends. The DNA for the CDR3 is TGTGCCAGCAGCTTTTCGGGGGCGGGAACTGAAGCTTTCTTT. Residues: CASSFSGAGTEAFF.